These 14 T cell receptor beta chains came from one sample sequenced in a study of radiotherapy plus CTLA-4 blockade in lung cancer. Sequencing used immunoSEQ multiplex PCR; TCRdb keeps in-frame clones, though not all of them. The repertoire holds roughly 66,000 clones, with around 86% as singletons. The sequencing used peripheral blood, collected from a patient treated with radiotherapy plus ipilimumab. These receptors all come from a human donor with non-small cell lung cancer who had a partial response to radiotherapy plus ipilimumab.

The chain employs TRBV28 and TRBJ1-5; 9 nucleotides match TRBD1. CDR1 MDHEN and CDR2 SYDVKM come from the germline V gene. The V segment lost 7 bases and the J segment 2 bases; nucleotides outside the gene matches: 9. This CDR3 has 16 residues. The CDR3 reads CASMTGGGMGNQPQHF. The CDR3 DNA sequence: TGTGCCAGCATGACAGGGGGTGGGATGGGCAATCAGCCCCAGCATTTT.

CDR3 DNA sequence: TGTGCCAGTAGTATAGCGGGGACAGGGGGAGTGAGGACCGGGGAGCTGTTTTTT. Amino acids: CASSIAGTGGVRTGELFF. The chain combines TRBV19 with TRBJ2-2, with 11 nucleotides matching TRBD1. The CDR3 length is 18 residues. With 1 base clipped from V and 5 bases from J, the junction kept 9 bases outside the gene matches. Per germline, CDR1 LNHDA and CDR2 SQIVND (reference sequence).

J is TRBJ2-1 and V is TRBV18; 7 bases agree with TRBD1. The CDR3 totals 15 residues. Germline V gives CDR1 KGHSH, CDR2 LQKENI. The V and J ends lost 6 bases and 6 bases, in that order; junction bases with no gene match: 11. CDR3 sequence (DNA): TGTGCCAGCTCCCGCTCGGGACAGACGACCAATGAGCAGTTCTTC. As protein: CASSRSGQTTNEQFF. The variable domain in full, completed from reference TRBV18 and TRBJ2-1, reads NAGVMQNPRHLVRRRGQEARLRCSPMKGHSHVYWYRQLPEEGLKFMVYLQKENIIDESGMPKERFSAEFPKEGPSILRIQQVVRGDSAAYFCASSRSGQTTNEQFFGPGTRLTVL.

This chain joins TRBV29-1 and TRBJ2-1, with TRBD1 as a possible D gene (5 bases). The CDR3 is 12 residues long. Germline CDR1 reads SQVTM; CDR2 reads ANQGSEA. V gave up 7 bases and J gave up 6 bases, with 13 bases separating them. The DNA of the CDR3 is TGCAGCGGCCACGGACAAGGCAATGAGCAGTTCTTC. Translated: CSGHGQGNEQFF.

This chain connects TRBV27 to TRBJ2-2; 12 bases align to TRBD2. From germline, CDR1 is MNHEY and CDR2 SMNVEV (reference sequence). CDR3 size: 18 residues. The V gene end was trimmed by 3 bases and the J gene end by 5 bases; junction bases not matched to a gene: 10. The CDR3, as DNA: TGTGCCAGCAGTTTTCGCCTAGCGGGAGGGCCGGGGACCGGGGAGCTGTTTTTT. It is translated as CASSFRLAGGPGTGELFF.

This clone was seen only once. This chain links TRBV6-5 with TRBJ1-4; D is perhaps TRBD1 (5 bases). This CDR3 region has 15 residues. CDR1 is MNHEY, CDR2 SVGAGI, per germline. Trimming took 2 bases from V and 2 from J, leaving 9 bases between them. CDR3 in DNA: TGTGCCAGCAGTTACGCGGGGCAGACTAATGAAAAACTGTTTTTT. Protein product: CASSYAGQTNEKLFF.

The chain couples TRBV28 to TRBJ2-3, with 7 nucleotides matching TRBD1. Germline V gene lookup returns CDR1 MDHEN and CDR2 SYDVKM. The CDR3 extends over 15 amino acids. The V gene end was trimmed by 5 bases and the J gene end by 7 bases; junction bases not matched to a gene: 12. The CDR3 here is CASSPHPQGTNTQYF. The CDR3 bases are TGTGCCAGCAGTCCGCACCCACAGGGGACGAATACGCAGTATTTT.

The chain carries TRBV5-1 and TRBJ2-1; 7 bases match TRBD1. CDR3 length equals 15 residues. Looked up from germline, CDR1 is SGHRS and CDR2 is YFSETQ. Trimming at V came to 0 bases and at J to 6 bases, leaving 6 bases not matched to a gene. CDR3 protein: CASSLGGGKGNEQFF. The CDR3 DNA reads TGCGCCAGCAGCTTGGGAGGGGGCAAGGGCAATGAGCAGTTCTTC.

This clone has more than one count but fewer than ten. This CDR3 reads CASSGLGQGKRSYGYTF. The CDR3 DNA reads as TGTGCCAGCAGCGGCCTGGGACAGGGTAAGAGGAGCTATGGCTACACCTTC. This chain uses TRBV5-6 with TRBJ1-2, with 9 positions matching TRBD1. Germline assignment: CDR1 SGHDT and CDR2 YYEEEE. The CDR3 extends over 17 amino acids. Trimming cost V 4 bases and J 4 bases; bases outside gene matches: 14.

This rearrangement joins TRBV28 to TRBJ1-5, with D possibly being TRBD1 (6 bases). The CDR3 length is 15 residues. Germline V lookup: CDR1 MDHEN, CDR2 SYDVKM. Trimming stripped 6 bases from V and 0 bases from J, with 12 bases between. In DNA form, the CDR3 reads TGTGCCAGCAGCCCTGGACAGTATAGCAATCAGCCCCAGCATTTT. Translation gives CASSPGQYSNQPQHF.

The CDR3 sequence is CASMKTLGGYEQYF. CDR3 DNA sequence: TGTGCCAGCATGAAGACCCTCGGGGGCTACGAGCAGTACTTC. The chain couples TRBV27 to TRBJ2-7; perhaps TRBD2 as D (6 bases). Trimming removed 7 bases from V and 3 bases from J, with 16 bases in between. CDR1 is MNHEY and CDR2 is SMNVEV in the germline V gene (reference sequence). This CDR3 region has 14 residues.

The chain couples TRBV28 to TRBJ1-4; D may be TRBD1 (5 bases). With 6 bases removed from V and 8 bases from J, the gap between germline ends came to 16 bases. Germline V gives CDR1 MDHEN, CDR2 SYDVKM. This CDR3 region has 14 residues. DNA of the CDR3: TGTGCCAGCAGCTCGGGTGGGGCGGCAGAAAAACTGTTTTTT. Protein product: CASSSGGAAEKLFF.

The J gene is TRBJ1-5, the V gene TRBV7-9; TRBD1 aligns across 8 bases. This CDR3 has 15 residues. J lost 7 bases, V lost 5 bases, and 10 bases had no gene match. Germline V gene lookup returns CDR1 SEHNR and CDR2 FQNEAQ (reference sequence). The DNA of the CDR3 is TGTGCCAGCAGCCCGACAGGGGCGCGGGGCCAGCCCCAGCATTTT. Translation gives CASSPTGARGQPQHF.

The chain combines TRBV10-2 with TRBJ2-7; 7 nucleotides match TRBD1. The junction had 4 bases not matched to a gene; V was cut back by 4 bases and J by 1 base. CDR1 is WSHSY and CDR2 is SAAADI in the germline V gene. The CDR3 length is 14 residues. For the CDR3, the DNA is TGCGCCAGCAGTGGGGACAGTGGATCCTACGAGCAGTACTTC. It is translated as CASSGDSGSYEQYF.